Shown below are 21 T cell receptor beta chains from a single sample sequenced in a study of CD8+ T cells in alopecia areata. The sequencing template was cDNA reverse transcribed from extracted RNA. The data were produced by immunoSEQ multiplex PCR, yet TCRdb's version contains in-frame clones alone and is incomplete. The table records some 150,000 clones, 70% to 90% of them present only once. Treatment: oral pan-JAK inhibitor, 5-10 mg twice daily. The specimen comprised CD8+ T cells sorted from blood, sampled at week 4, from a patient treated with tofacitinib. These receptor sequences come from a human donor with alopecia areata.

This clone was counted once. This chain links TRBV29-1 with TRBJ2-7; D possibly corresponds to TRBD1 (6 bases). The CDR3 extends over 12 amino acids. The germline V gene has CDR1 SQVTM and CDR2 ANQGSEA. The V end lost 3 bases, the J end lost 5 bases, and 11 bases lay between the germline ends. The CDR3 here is CSVEGGGHEQYF. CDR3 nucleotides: TGCAGCGTTGAGGGTGGGGGCCACGAGCAGTACTTC.

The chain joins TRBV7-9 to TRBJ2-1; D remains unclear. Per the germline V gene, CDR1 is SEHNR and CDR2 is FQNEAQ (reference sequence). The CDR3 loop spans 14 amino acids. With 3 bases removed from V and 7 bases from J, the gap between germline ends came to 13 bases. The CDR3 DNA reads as TGTGCCAGCAGCTTTGCTGGAATGAGGAATGAGCAGTTCTTC. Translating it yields CASSFAGMRNEQFF.

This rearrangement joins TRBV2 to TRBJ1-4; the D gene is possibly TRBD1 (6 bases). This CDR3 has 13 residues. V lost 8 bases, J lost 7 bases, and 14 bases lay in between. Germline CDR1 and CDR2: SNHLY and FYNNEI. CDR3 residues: CASDSQGREKLFF. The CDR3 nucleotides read TGTGCCAGCGATTCACAGGGACGTGAAAAACTGTTTTTT.

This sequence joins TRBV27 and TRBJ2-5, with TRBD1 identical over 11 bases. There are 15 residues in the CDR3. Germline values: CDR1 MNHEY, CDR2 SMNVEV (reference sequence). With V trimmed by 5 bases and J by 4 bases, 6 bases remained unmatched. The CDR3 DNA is TGTGCCAGCAGTCCAGGGACAGGGGGTGGAGAGACCCAGTACTTC. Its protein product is CASSPGTGGGETQYF.

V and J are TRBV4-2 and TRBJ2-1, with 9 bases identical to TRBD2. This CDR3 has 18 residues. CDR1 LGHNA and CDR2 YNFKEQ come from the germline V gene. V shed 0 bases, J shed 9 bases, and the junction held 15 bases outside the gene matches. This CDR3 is CASSQDLAGSGRNSEQFF. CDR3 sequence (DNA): TGTGCCAGCAGCCAAGATTTGGCGGGTAGCGGGAGAAATAGTGAGCAGTTCTTC.

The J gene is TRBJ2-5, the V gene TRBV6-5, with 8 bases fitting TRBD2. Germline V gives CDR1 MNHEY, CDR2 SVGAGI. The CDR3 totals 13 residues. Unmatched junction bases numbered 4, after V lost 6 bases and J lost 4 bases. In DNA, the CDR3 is TGTGCCAGCAGGCAGGCGGGAGGAGAGACCCAGTACTTC. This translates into CASRQAGGETQYF.

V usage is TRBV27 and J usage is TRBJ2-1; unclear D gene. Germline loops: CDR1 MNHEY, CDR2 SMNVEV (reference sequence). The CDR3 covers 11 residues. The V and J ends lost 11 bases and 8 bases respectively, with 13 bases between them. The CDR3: CAVVRKDEQFF. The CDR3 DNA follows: TGTGCCGTAGTGAGAAAGGATGAGCAGTTCTTC.

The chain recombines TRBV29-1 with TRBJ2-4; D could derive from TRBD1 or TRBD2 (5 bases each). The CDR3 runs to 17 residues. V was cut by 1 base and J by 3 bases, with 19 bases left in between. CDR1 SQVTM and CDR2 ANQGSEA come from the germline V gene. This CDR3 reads CSVEVWDRVWGKNIQYF. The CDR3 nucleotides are TGCAGCGTTGAAGTTTGGGACCGAGTCTGGGGCAAAAACATTCAGTACTTC.

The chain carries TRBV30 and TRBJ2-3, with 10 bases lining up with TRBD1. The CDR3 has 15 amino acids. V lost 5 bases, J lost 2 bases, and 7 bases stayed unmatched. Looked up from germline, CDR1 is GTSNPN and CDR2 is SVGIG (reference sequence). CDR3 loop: CAWDWGQGYTDTQYF. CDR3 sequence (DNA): TGTGCCTGGGATTGGGGACAGGGGTACACAGATACGCAGTATTTT.

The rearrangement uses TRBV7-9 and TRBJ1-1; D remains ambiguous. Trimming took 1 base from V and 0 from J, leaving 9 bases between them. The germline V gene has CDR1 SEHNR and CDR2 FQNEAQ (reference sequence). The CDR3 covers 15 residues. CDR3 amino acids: CASSLDGHMNTEAFF. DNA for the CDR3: TGTGCCAGCAGCTTAGATGGCCATATGAACACTGAAGCTTTCTTT. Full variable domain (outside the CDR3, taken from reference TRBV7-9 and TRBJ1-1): DTGVSQNPRHKITKRGQNVTFRCDPISEHNRLYWYRQTLGQGPEFLTYFQNEAQLEKSRLLSDRFSAERPKGSFSTLEIQRTEQGDSAMYLCASSLDGHMNTEAFFGQGTRLTVV.

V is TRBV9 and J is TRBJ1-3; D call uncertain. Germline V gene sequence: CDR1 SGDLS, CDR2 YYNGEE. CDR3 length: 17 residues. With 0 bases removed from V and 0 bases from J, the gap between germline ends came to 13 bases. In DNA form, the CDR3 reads TGTGCCAGCAGCGTAGATGGCAGGCTAAGCTCTGGAAACACCATATATTTT. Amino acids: CASSVDGRLSSGNTIYF.

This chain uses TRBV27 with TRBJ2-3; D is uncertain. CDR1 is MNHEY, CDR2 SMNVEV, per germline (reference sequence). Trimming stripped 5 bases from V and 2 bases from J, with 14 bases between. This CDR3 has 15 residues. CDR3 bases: TGTGCCAGCAGTCCGGACGGCGCTATCACAGATACGCAGTATTTT. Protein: CASSPDGAITDTQYF.

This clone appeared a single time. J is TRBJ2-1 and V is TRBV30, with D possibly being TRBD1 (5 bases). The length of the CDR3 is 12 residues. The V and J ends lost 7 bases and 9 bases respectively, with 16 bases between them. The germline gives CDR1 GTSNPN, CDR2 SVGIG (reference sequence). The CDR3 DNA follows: TGTGCCTCGGAAAGGGGCCGTGGTGAGCAGTTCTTC. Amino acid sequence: CASERGRGEQFF.

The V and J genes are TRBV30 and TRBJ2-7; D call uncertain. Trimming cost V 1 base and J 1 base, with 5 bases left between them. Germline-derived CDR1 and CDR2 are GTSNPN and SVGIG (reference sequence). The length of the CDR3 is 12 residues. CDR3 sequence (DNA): TGTGCCTGGAGTGGGGAATCCTACGAGCAGTACTTC. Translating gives CAWSGESYEQYF.

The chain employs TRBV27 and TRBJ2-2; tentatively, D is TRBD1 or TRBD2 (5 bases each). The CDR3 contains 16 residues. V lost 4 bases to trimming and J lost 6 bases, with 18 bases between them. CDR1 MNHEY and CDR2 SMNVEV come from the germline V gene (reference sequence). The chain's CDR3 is CASSSRNGGSAGELFF. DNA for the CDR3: TGTGCCAGCAGTTCCCGAAATGGGGGTTCGGCCGGGGAGCTGTTTTTT.

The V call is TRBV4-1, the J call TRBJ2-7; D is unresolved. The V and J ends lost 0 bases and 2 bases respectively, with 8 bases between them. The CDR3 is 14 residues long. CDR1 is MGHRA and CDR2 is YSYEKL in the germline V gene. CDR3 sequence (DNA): TGCGCCAGCAGCCAAGACCCGATAACCTACGAGCAGTACTTC. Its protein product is CASSQDPITYEQYF.

CDR3 bases: TGTGCCAGCAGTTTGGCAACAACTAATGAAAAACTGTTTTTT. Its protein is CASSLATTNEKLFF. The genes are TRBV6-6 and TRBJ1-4; D gene ambiguous. Looked up from germline, CDR1 is MNHNY and CDR2 is SVGAGI (reference sequence). CDR3 length: 14 amino acids. V lost 4 bases, J lost 0 bases, and 6 bases lay in between.

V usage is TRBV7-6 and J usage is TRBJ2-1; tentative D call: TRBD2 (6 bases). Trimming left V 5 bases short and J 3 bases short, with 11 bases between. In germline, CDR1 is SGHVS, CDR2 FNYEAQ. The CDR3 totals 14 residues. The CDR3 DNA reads TGTGCCAGCAGCCTTTCGACTAGCTACAATGAGCAGTTCTTC. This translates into CASSLSTSYNEQFF.

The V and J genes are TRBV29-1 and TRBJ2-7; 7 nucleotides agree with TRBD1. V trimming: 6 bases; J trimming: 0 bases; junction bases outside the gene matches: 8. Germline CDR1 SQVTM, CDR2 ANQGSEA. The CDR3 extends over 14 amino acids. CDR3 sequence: CSVQGGSNSYEQYF. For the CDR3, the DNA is TGCAGCGTACAAGGGGGCTCTAACTCCTACGAGCAGTACTTC.

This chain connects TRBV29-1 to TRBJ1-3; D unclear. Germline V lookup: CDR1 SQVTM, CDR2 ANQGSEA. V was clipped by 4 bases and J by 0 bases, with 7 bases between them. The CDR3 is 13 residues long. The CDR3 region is CSVGGFSGNTIYF. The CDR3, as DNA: TGCAGCGTTGGGGGATTCTCTGGAAACACCATATATTTT.

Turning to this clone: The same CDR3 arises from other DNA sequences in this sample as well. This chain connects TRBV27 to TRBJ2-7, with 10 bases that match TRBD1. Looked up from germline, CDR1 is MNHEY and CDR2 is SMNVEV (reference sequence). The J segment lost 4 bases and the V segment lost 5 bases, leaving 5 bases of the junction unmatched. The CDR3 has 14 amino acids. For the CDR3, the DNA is TGTGCCAGCAGTCTGGGACAGGGGCGTTACGAGCAGTACTTC. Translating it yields CASSLGQGRYEQYF.